The next 11 T cell receptor beta chains were all read from a single sample in a study of early T cells in non-severe SARS-CoV-2 infection. TCRdb recomputed calls from the 5' RACE reads with MiXCR, one row per CDR3 protein. Of about 50,000 distinct CDR3 sequences listed, about 11% are singletons. The sequencing input was whole blood. Receptor source: an adult who was a healthcare worker with PCR-confirmed SARS-CoV-2 infection or an uninfected control (not recorded which).

This clonotype was found many times. The chain couples TRBV5-4 to TRBJ2-2, with D possibly matching TRBD2 (5 bases). V was cut by 4 bases and J by 7 bases, with 11 bases left in between. The V gene's germline CDR1 is SGHNT and CDR2 YYREEE (reference sequence). The CDR3 covers 13 residues. Here the CDR3 reads CASSLSEVGELFF. In nucleotides, the CDR3 is TGTGCCAGCAGCCTTAGCGAGGTCGGGGAGCTGTTTTTT.

This clonotype was counted ten times or more. The chain is built from TRBV4-3 and TRBJ1-1; a weak D match, TRBD1 (5 bases). Germline assignment: CDR1 LGHNA and CDR2 YSLEER. V dropped 4 bases and J dropped 4 bases, with 16 bases sitting between them. The CDR3 consists of 15 residues. The CDR3, as DNA: TGCGCCAGCAGCCCTCAGATGGGACGGGGCACTGAAGCTTTCTTT. Its translation is CASSPQMGRGTEAFF.

Many counts were recorded for this clonotype. The chain carries TRBV19 and TRBJ2-7; unclear D gene. Germline values: CDR1 LNHDA, CDR2 SQIVND (reference sequence). This CDR3 is built from 14 residues. V was trimmed by 4 bases and J by 5 bases, leaving 15 bases between them. The CDR3 nucleotides read TGTGCCAGTAGTACTTCAGCCTTAAACCACGAGCAGTACTTC. Translated, it gives CASSTSALNHEQYF.

This chain joins TRBV12-3 or TRBV12-4 and TRBJ2-2; 8 bases are shared with TRBD1. CDR3 length: 15 amino acids. Germline trimming cut 6 bases from V and 5 bases from J; bases unmatched to any gene: 8. The CDR3 loop reads CASRKSGGQTGELFF. Here the CDR3 DNA reads TGTGCCAGCAGGAAATCAGGGGGCCAAACCGGGGAGCTGTTTTTT.

V is TRBV5-1 and J is TRBJ2-5, with TRBD2 as a possible D gene (5 bases). Trimming removed 2 bases from V and 1 base from J, with 6 bases in between. Germline CDR1 reads SGHRS; CDR2 reads YFSETQ. The CDR3 runs 13 residues. The CDR3 reads CASSFAGQETQYF. The CDR3 DNA reads as TGCGCCAGCAGCTTCGCGGGCCAAGAGACCCAGTACTTC.

In its sample, this clonotype was seen many times. The V gene is TRBV12-3 or TRBV12-4, the J gene TRBJ1-3, with D uncertain. The CDR3 spans 13 residues. The V gene lost 4 bases and the J gene lost 2 bases, with 6 bases spanning the gap. The CDR3 DNA is TGTGCCAGCAGTTACGGGACTGGAAACACCATATATTTT. This translates into CASSYGTGNTIYF.

CDR3 in amino acids: CASSLAAGTFYEQYF. CDR3 sequence (DNA): TGCGCCAGCAGCTTGGCCGCAGGGACTTTCTACGAGCAGTACTTC. The chain uses TRBV5-1 and TRBJ2-7, with D maybe TRBD2 (6 bases). In germline, CDR1 is SGHRS, CDR2 YFSETQ. V lost 0 bases to trimming and J lost 3 bases, with 13 bases between them. The CDR3 has 15 residues.

This chain links TRBV7-3 with TRBJ2-2; D remains unclear. This CDR3 is 12 amino acids long. V lost 2 bases to trimming and J lost 6 bases, with 4 bases between them. Germline loops: CDR1 SGHTA, CDR2 FQGTGA. The CDR3 loop is CASSLSPGELFF. In nucleotides, the CDR3 is TGTGCCAGCAGCTTATCCCCCGGGGAGCTGTTTTTT.

This chain links TRBV5-1 with TRBJ2-4; D is undetermined. Germline assignment: CDR1 SGHRS and CDR2 YFSETQ. The CDR3 is made up of 13 amino acids. V shed 0 bases and J shed 6 bases, with 7 bases lying between them. The CDR3 here is CASSLEGSNIQYF. The CDR3 nucleotides read TGCGCCAGCAGCTTGGAAGGGTCAAACATTCAGTACTTC.

This clonotype appeared many times. The chain has TRBV7-9 and TRBJ1-2; tentatively, D is TRBD1 (6 bases). The germline V gene has CDR1 SEHNR and CDR2 FQNEAQ (reference sequence). The V end was cut by 7 bases, the J end by 6 bases, with 12 bases between. This CDR3 contains 12 residues. CDR3 bases: TGTGCCAGCACGTCAGGGGCGAATGGCTACACCTTC. Translation gives CASTSGANGYTF.

In this sample, this clonotype turned up many times. The rearrangement joins TRBV7-8 to TRBJ2-1; D is unclear. CDR1 SGHVS and CDR2 FQNEAQ come from the germline V gene. The V end lost 1 base, the J end lost 7 bases, and 11 bases lay between the germline ends. This CDR3 region has 14 residues. In nucleotides, the CDR3 is TGTGCCAGCAGCTTAGTCGCTAGTCGAAATGAGCAGTTCTTC. This translates into CASSLVASRNEQFF.